The 18 T cell receptor beta chains below come from one sample, sequenced in a study of blood T cell repertoires in COVID-19. Libraries were prepared by immunoSEQ multiplex PCR; TCRdb keeps only in-frame clonotypes and omits some of them. The table lists fewer than 300,000 clones, roughly four fifths of them singletons. Sequencing input: peripheral blood. These receptors all stem from a person between 70 and 80 years old with COVID-19, enrolled during active disease.

J is TRBJ2-3 and V is TRBV3-1 (or the pseudogene TRBV3-2); D possibly corresponds to TRBD1 (5 bases). The CDR3 has 17 amino acids. The germline V gene has CDR1 LGHDT and CDR2 YNNKEL (reference sequence). Trimming shortened V by 3 bases and J by 0 bases, and 16 bases separated the two germline ends. DNA of the CDR3: TGTGCCAGCAGCCAGGTTGTGACAGCCGCTAGCACAGATACGCAGTATTTT. Residues: CASSQVVTAASTDTQYF.

The rearrangement joins TRBV9 to TRBJ1-6, with TRBD1 matching 7 bases. The CDR3 extends over 13 amino acids. V dropped 4 bases and J dropped 8; count of bases not matched to a gene: 3. Germline values: CDR1 SGDLS, CDR2 YYNGEE. This CDR3 is CASSTGVDSPLHF. The CDR3 DNA reads TGTGCCAGCAGCACAGGGGTGGATTCACCCCTCCACTTT.

The V gene is TRBV29-1, the J gene TRBJ1-2; D gene unclear. Trimming left V 2 bases short and J 7 bases short, with 8 bases between. Germline CDR1 is SQVTM and CDR2 is ANQGSEA. The CDR3 runs to 11 residues. CDR3 nucleotide sequence: TGCAGCGTTGAACGGGTCGGTGGCTACACCTTC. Translated: CSVERVGGYTF.

The sample holds one count of this clone. The V and J genes are TRBV6-1 and TRBJ1-5; tentative D call: TRBD1 (5 bases). This CDR3 region has 16 residues. The germline V gene encodes CDR1 MNHNS and CDR2 SASEGT. V dropped 4 bases and J dropped 0 bases, with 13 bases sitting between them. The DNA for the CDR3 is TGTGCCAGCAGTGGGAACAGACAGATTAGCAATCAGCCCCAGCATTTT. Protein: CASSGNRQISNQPQHF.

The rearrangement joins TRBV27 to TRBJ2-6, with 8 bases that match TRBD1. The V gene end was trimmed by 2 bases and the J gene end by 4 bases; junction bases not matched to a gene: 4. This CDR3 has 16 amino acids. Germline CDR1 is MNHEY and CDR2 is SMNVEV (reference sequence). The CDR3: CASSLQGAGGANVLTF. The CDR3 nucleotides read TGTGCCAGCAGTTTACAGGGGGCGGGCGGGGCCAACGTCCTGACTTTC.

The V and J genes are TRBV5-6 and TRBJ2-1; the D gene is possibly TRBD2 (6 bases). The CDR3 covers 16 residues. From germline, CDR1 is SGHDT and CDR2 YYEEEE. V was cut by 6 bases and J by 4 bases, with 20 bases left in between. CDR3 in DNA: TGTGCCAGCACCTCGACGAGGACGGGAGTTTACAATGAGCAGTTCTTC. The encoded protein is CASTSTRTGVYNEQFF.

The J gene is TRBJ1-1, the V gene TRBV4-1, with D maybe TRBD1 (6 bases). This CDR3 region has 16 residues. Between the trimmed V and J ends, which lost 4 bases and 2 bases, there was a span of 17 bases. Germline lookup yields CDR1 MGHRA and CDR2 YSYEKL. The CDR3 here is CASSRPGKGGNTEAFF. The CDR3 DNA is TGCGCCAGCAGCCGCCCGGGGAAAGGGGGAAACACTGAAGCTTTCTTT.

The genes are TRBV27 and TRBJ1-2; 9 nucleotides match TRBD1. Germline CDR1 is MNHEY and CDR2 is SMNVEV (reference sequence). The trim removed 4 bases at V and 8 bases at J, leaving 5 bases unmatched. This CDR3 is 13 amino acids long. CDR3 sequence: CASSSWDRDGYTF. CDR3 nucleotide sequence: TGTGCCAGCAGTTCCTGGGACAGGGACGGCTACACCTTC.

V and J are TRBV5-1 and TRBJ2-7; D not certain. V was trimmed by 2 bases and J by 0 bases, leaving 6 bases between them. This CDR3 region has 13 residues. Germline CDR1 SGHRS, CDR2 YFSETQ. The CDR3 DNA is TGCGCCAGCAGCTTCACAAGCTCCTACGAGCAGTACTTC. This gives the protein CASSFTSSYEQYF. Full variable domain (outside the CDR3, taken from reference TRBV5-1 and TRBJ2-7): KAGVTQTPRYLIKTRGQQVTLSCSPISGHRSVSWYQQTPGQGLQFLFEYFSETQRNKGNFPGRFSGRQFSNSRSEMNVSTLELGDSALYLCASSFTSSYEQYFGPGTRLTVT.

CDR3 nucleotide sequence: TGTGCCAGCAGCTTAGGGCCACTGGGGGCGAGCGGCTACACCTTC. As protein: CASSLGPLGASGYTF. The rearrangement links TRBV7-9 to TRBJ1-2; D possibly corresponds to TRBD1 (6 bases). Germline V gives CDR1 SEHNR, CDR2 FQNEAQ (reference sequence). Trimming took 1 base from V and 8 from J, leaving 17 bases between them. This CDR3 has 15 residues.

The rearrangement links TRBV28 to TRBJ2-5; 8 nucleotides match TRBD2. Trimming at V came to 5 bases and at J to 1 base, leaving 9 bases not matched to a gene. The V gene's germline CDR1 is MDHEN and CDR2 SYDVKM. CDR3 length: 16 residues. CDR3 loop: CASSLIPGGFQETQYF. The CDR3 coding sequence is TGTGCCAGCAGTCTCATTCCGGGAGGGTTCCAAGAGACCCAGTACTTC.

V is TRBV7-2 and J is TRBJ2-7, with 9 positions matching TRBD1. The V gene end was trimmed by 3 bases and the J gene end by 5 bases; junction bases not matched to a gene: 5. Looked up from germline, CDR1 is SGHTA and CDR2 is FQGNSA. There are 14 residues in the CDR3. CDR3 DNA: TGTGCCAGCAGCTTTTACGGGACAGGGAACGAGCAGTACTTC. This codes for CASSFYGTGNEQYF. Using reference TRBV7-2 and TRBJ2-7 for the parts outside the CDR3, the full variable domain is GAGVSQSPSNKVTEKGKDVELRCDPISGHTALYWYRQSLGQGLEFLIYFQGNSAPDKSGLPSDRFSAERTGGSVSTLTIQRTQQEDSAVYLCASSFYGTGNEQYFGPGTRLTVT.

Turning to this clone: The identical CDR3 is also encoded by other nucleotide sequences in the sample. The chain uses TRBV5-1 and TRBJ1-2, with 9 nucleotides matching TRBD1. The CDR3 consists of 15 residues. Germline V lookup: CDR1 SGHRS, CDR2 YFSETQ. The trim removed 0 bases at V and 1 base at J, leaving 1 base unmatched. In DNA, the CDR3 is TGCGCCAGCAGCTTGGGGGGACAGGGTAACTATGGCTACACCTTC. This gives the protein CASSLGGQGNYGYTF. The variable domain in full, with the rest retrieved from reference TRBV5-1 and TRBJ1-2, is KAGVTQTPRYLIKTRGQQVTLSCSPISGHRSVSWYQQTPGQGLQFLFEYFSETQRNKGNFPGRFSGRQFSNSRSEMNVSTLELGDSALYLCASSLGGQGNYGYTFGSGTRLTVV.

V is TRBV18 and J is TRBJ1-4; unclear D gene. Per the germline V gene, CDR1 is KGHSH and CDR2 is LQKENI. This CDR3 region has 17 residues. Trimming removed 3 bases at V and 7 bases at J, with 21 bases between. The CDR3 region has the DNA TGTGCCAGCTCACCGGGCCCGGGGAGTGGCCTTTTTGAAAAACTGTTTTTT. The encoded protein is CASSPGPGSGLFEKLFF.

V gene TRBV7-2 combines with J gene TRBJ2-2; the D gene is possibly TRBD1 (6 bases). This CDR3 is built from 14 residues. Germline-derived CDR1 and CDR2 are SGHTA and FQGNSA. Between the trimmed V and J ends, which lost 7 bases and 1 base, there was a span of 10 bases. CDR3 in amino acids: CASTRGRNTGELFF. Written as DNA, the CDR3 is TGTGCCAGCACTAGGGGGAGGAACACCGGGGAGCTGTTTTTT.

J is TRBJ1-2 and V is TRBV29-1, with 8 bases that match TRBD1. J gave up 4 bases and V 2 bases, and 6 bases lay outside the gene matches. The germline V gene has CDR1 SQVTM and CDR2 ANQGSEA. The CDR3 loop spans 14 amino acids. This CDR3 reads CSVEPQGAVYGYTF. The CDR3 bases are TGCAGCGTTGAACCCCAGGGGGCAGTCTATGGCTACACCTTC.

This chain joins TRBV18 and TRBJ2-7; a weak D match, TRBD1 (7 bases). The CDR3 is 14 amino acids. Germline values: CDR1 KGHSH, CDR2 LQKENI. The ends were cut back, 5 bases at V and 4 bases at J, with 15 bases in the middle. As DNA, the CDR3 is TGTGCCAGCTCATCCGGGACAGCGGGTTACGAGCAGTACTTC. Protein: CASSSGTAGYEQYF.

Only one count was recorded for this clone. CDR3 amino acids: CASSIGVDRAGTQYF. CDR3 DNA sequence: TGTGCCAGCAGCATCGGAGTTGACAGGGCTGGTACCCAGTACTTC. V and J are TRBV7-2 and TRBJ2-5; 7 nucleotides align to TRBD1. This CDR3 comprises 15 residues. Trimming at V came to 5 bases and at J to 8 bases, leaving 14 bases not matched to a gene. Germline values: CDR1 SGHTA, CDR2 FQGNSA.